What follows is one T cell receptor (beta chain) and its context. Its antigen remains unknown. Distinct nucleotide sequences in the sample also encode this CDR3. These data come from a study of T cell responses to AZD1222 COVID-19 vaccine. Study results and limitations: Possibly, clonal diversity was underestimated; donors were largely white British and included more females. Spike as a whole was targeted by vaccine-associated CD4 TCRs, dominant at 160-218 and 743-854.

Sequencing was performed with immunoSEQ multiplex PCR; in TCRdb, only in-frame clones are kept and a portion is missing. Of 150,000 to 200,000 clones detected, 75% to 90% appear once; the ten largest clones hold 6.1%. The V gene's germline CDR1 is SSHAT and CDR2 FNYEAQ (reference sequence). Trimming cost V 5 bases and J 5 bases, with 12 bases left between them. CDR3 length: 13 residues. The material sequenced was peripheral blood, taken on day 0 of AZD1222 vaccination. The chain recombines TRBV7-7 with TRBJ2-5; TRBD1 might be the D (6 bases). This receptor was obtained from an adult in good health. CDR3: CASSLQGRETQYF. CDR3 sequence (DNA): TGTGCCAGCAGCCTACAGGGCCGCGAGACCCAGTACTTC.